This is a list of T cell receptor beta chains from one sample in a study of vaccination and CD4 T cells after COVID-19. Which antigens these TCRs recognize remains unknown. One entry per CDR3 protein, called by TCRdb with MiXCR from the PCR reads. The sample yields about 15,000 distinct CDR3 sequences, approximately 53% seen once. Sequenced: CD4+ T cells from blood, cultured in vitro. The receptor set was obtained from a human donor who had recovered from COVID-19. Both conserved end residues are part of each CDR3. The D gene is left open where the match is weak. Some rows mark clone size as missing; the rest say once, few, many or name a class of expanded clone.

J	D	V	size	length	CDR3	DNA
TRBJ2-3	TRBD2	TRBV7-2	NA	17	CASSQLSSRGGTDTQYF	TGTGCCAGCAGCCAACTCTCCTCACGGGGGGGCACAGATACGCAGTATTTT
TRBJ2-1	NA	TRBV5-8	once	14	CASSLVVSANEQFF	TGTGCCAGCAGCTTGGTAGTTAGCGCAAATGAGCAGTTCTTC
TRBJ2-7	TRBD1	TRBV7-2	NA	15	CASSSEGGQSYEQYF	TGTGCCAGCAGCTCCGAAGGGGGACAGTCCTACGAGCAGTACTTC
TRBJ2-2	TRBD1	TRBV2	once	15	CASSSRTGATGELFF	TGTGCCAGCAGCTCGCGGACAGGGGCCACCGGGGAGCTGTTTTTT
TRBJ2-1	NA	TRBV6-2/TRBV6-3	NA	15	CASISRGRTYNEQFF	TGTGCCAGCATATCCAGGGGGAGGACCTACAATGAGCAGTTCTTC
TRBJ1-5	NA	TRBV6-1	NA	14	CASNRTYSNQPQHF	TGTGCCAGCAATAGGACGTATAGCAATCAGCCCCAGCATTTT
TRBJ2-5	TRBD2	TRBV27	NA	16	CASRRTSGSSRETQYF	TGTGCCAGCCGGAGGACTAGCGGGAGCTCAAGGGAGACCCAGTACTTC
TRBJ2-3	NA	TRBV30	NA	13	CAWGGGGADTQYF	TGTGCCTGGGGGGGAGGGGGTGCAGATACGCAGTATTTT
TRBJ2-2	TRBD1	TRBV24-1	few	15	CATGGTGAVTGELFF	TGTGCCACCGGGGGGACAGGAGCTGTGACCGGGGAGCTGTTTTTT
TRBJ2-3	TRBD2	TRBV19	NA	16	CASSIRWDYNTDTQYF	TGTGCCAGTAGTATCCGGTGGGACTACAACACAGATACGCAGTATTTT
TRBJ2-1	TRBD2	TRBV7-9	NA	16	CASSLGISGVDNEQFF	TGTGCCAGCAGCTTAGGAATTAGCGGGGTTGACAATGAGCAGTTCTTC
TRBJ2-3	TRBD2	TRBV7-2	NA	15	CTSSLTSGAWDTQYF	TGTACCAGCAGCTTAACTAGCGGGGCGTGGGATACGCAGTATTTT
TRBJ1-2	NA	TRBV20-1	NA	12	CSARPANYGYTF	TGCAGTGCTAGACCAGCTAACTATGGCTACACCTTC
TRBJ1-6	TRBD1	TRBV5-5	few	15	CASSRRTGTNSPLHF	TGTGCCAGCAGCCGCAGGACAGGAACAAATTCACCCCTCCACTTT
TRBJ1-2	TRBD1	TRBV2	NA	15	CASRDGQGADYGYTF	TGTGCCAGCAGGGATGGACAGGGGGCGGACTATGGCTACACCTTC
TRBJ1-1	NA	TRBV9	NA	14	CASTPSRGNTEAFF	TGTGCCAGCACCCCCTCGAGGGGGAACACTGAAGCTTTCTTT
TRBJ2-6	NA	TRBV7-9	NA	16	CASSLAATPGANVLTF	TGTGCCAGCAGCTTAGCGGCCACACCCGGGGCCAACGTCCTGACTTTC
TRBJ2-2	TRBD1	TRBV7-9	NA	15	CASSLRTGVGGELFF	TGTGCCAGCAGCTTGAGGACAGGGGTTGGCGGGGAGCTGTTTTTT
TRBJ1-2	TRBD1	TRBV20-1	NA	14	CSASPGQGNYGYTF	TGCAGTGCCTCACCGGGACAGGGTAACTATGGCTACACCTTC
TRBJ1-5	TRBD1	TRBV12-3/TRBV12-4	NA	15	CASDRGDSSNQPQHF	TGTGCCAGCGACAGGGGCGACTCTAGCAATCAGCCCCAGCATTTT
TRBJ1-2	TRBD1	TRBV5-1	NA	15	CASSSGTAGNYGYTF	TGCGCCAGCAGCTCTGGGACAGCGGGCAACTATGGCTACACCTTC
TRBJ2-7	NA	TRBV6-1	once	15	CASSARDRAMREQYF	TGTGCCAGCAGTGCTCGGGACCGTGCTATGAGGGAGCAGTACTTC
TRBJ1-4	TRBD1	TRBV6-2/TRBV6-3	once	15	CASRDRKPTNEKLFF	TGTGCCAGCAGGGACAGGAAGCCAACTAATGAAAAACTGTTTTTT
TRBJ2-7	TRBD2	TRBV27	NA	13	CASRSGTRGEQYF	TGTGCCAGCCGATCCGGGACTAGGGGCGAGCAGTACTTC
TRBJ1-5	TRBD1	TRBV28	NA	15	CASSSRGQGYQPQHF	TGTGCCAGCAGTTCGCGGGGACAGGGTTATCAGCCCCAGCATTTT
TRBJ1-2	NA	TRBV30	NA	14	CAWRSPGGGYGYTF	TGTGCCTGGAGAAGCCCCGGGGGAGGATATGGCTACACCTTC
TRBJ1-2	TRBD1	TRBV6-5	once	15	CASSNSDRGRGGYTF	TGTGCCAGCAGTAACTCGGACAGGGGTAGGGGCGGCTACACCTTC
TRBJ2-7	NA	TRBV11-3	NA	16	CASSLVWTAPSYEQYF	TGTGCCAGCAGCTTAGTCTGGACAGCGCCGTCCTACGAGCAGTACTTC
TRBJ2-7	NA	TRBV6-5	NA	17	CASSYSSRRRSPGEQYF	TGTGCCAGCAGTTACTCGAGTAGGCGCAGATCCCCCGGCGAGCAGTACTTC
TRBJ1-1	NA	TRBV12-3/TRBV12-4	NA	12	CASSPPSATAFF	TGTGCCAGCAGTCCCCCCTCCGCGACAGCTTTCTTT
TRBJ1-5	TRBD1	TRBV6-4	few	17	CASSDSRTGTLRQPQHF	TGTGCCAGCAGTGACTCTCGGACAGGGACGCTACGCCAGCCCCAGCATTTT
TRBJ1-5	NA	TRBV27	NA	13	CASSFTGNQPQHF	TGTGCCAGCAGTTTCACCGGGAATCAGCCCCAGCATTTT
TRBJ1-5	TRBD1	TRBV30	few	14	CAWSRGTGSDPQHF	TGTGCCTGGAGTCGGGGGACAGGGTCCGATCCCCAGCATTTT